This TCR beta chain was retrieved from a study of PD-L1 blockade in urothelial cancer. Study-wide background: Once treatment had started, blood was analyzed at 3 weeks (second dose) and again at 6 weeks. Findings of the study overall: The study found that durable-benefit patients expanded tumor-associated blood clones more at 3 weeks.

Regarding this clone: Its antigen is currently unknown.

A total of 1 to 8 samples per patient were collected pretreatment and on-treatment. Synthetic TCR analog templates were spiked into all PCRs individually. TCRdb keeps only in-frame clones here, not all; method: immunoSEQ multiplex PCR. The sample yields 35,000 to 50,000 clones, about four fifths seen once. V trimming: 4 bases; J trimming: 6 bases; junction bases outside the gene matches: 4. Per the germline V gene, CDR1 is SGHTA and CDR2 is FQGTGA. The CDR3 sequence is 14 residues long. Sequencing was performed on PBMCs, taken around atezolizumab (anti-PD-L1) treatment. This TCR derives from a man between 65 and 85 years old with urothelial cancer. This rearrangement joins TRBV7-3 to TRBJ2-1; 9 bases fit TRBD1. For the CDR3, the DNA is TGTGCCAGCAGCTCCGGACAGGGGACCAATGAGCAGTTCTTC. It codes for CASSSGQGTNEQFF.